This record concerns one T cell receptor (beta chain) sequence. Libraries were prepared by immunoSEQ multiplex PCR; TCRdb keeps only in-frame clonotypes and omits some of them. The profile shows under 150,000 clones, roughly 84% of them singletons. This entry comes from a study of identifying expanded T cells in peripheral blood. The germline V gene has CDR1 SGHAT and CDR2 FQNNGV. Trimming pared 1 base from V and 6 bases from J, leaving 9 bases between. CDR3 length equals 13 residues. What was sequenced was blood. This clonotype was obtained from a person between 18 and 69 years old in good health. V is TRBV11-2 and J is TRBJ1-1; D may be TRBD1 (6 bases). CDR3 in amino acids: CASSLVGAAEAFF. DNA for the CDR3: TGTGCCAGCAGCTTAGTGGGGGCCGCTGAAGCTTTCTTT.